Below are 30 T cell receptor beta chains sequenced from a single sample in a study of T cell repertoires and HLA-DP antigens. Profiling relied on immunoSEQ multiplex PCR, and the TCRdb table lists in-frame clones only, not all of them. The sample comprises over 100,000 clones, around 92% of which are singletons, and roughly 0.3% rests with the top ten. Their recognized antigens are unknown. Sequenced sample: CD4+ T cells from PBMCs. The receptors stem from a woman younger than 30 in good health and CMV-seronegative.

By sample share, this clone is medium-sized (0.01 to 0.1%). The chain recombines TRBV6-1 with TRBJ1-4, with 7 bases lining up with TRBD1. The germline V gene encodes CDR1 MNHNS and CDR2 SASEGT. The trim removed 0 bases at V and 8 bases at J, leaving 3 bases unmatched. The CDR3 sequence is 14 residues long. Written as DNA, the CDR3 is TGTGCCAGCAGTGAAGCAGGGGGCCCCGAAAAACTGTTTTTT. This codes for CASSEAGGPEKLFF.

CDR3 bases: TGTGCCAGCAGCTACGGGGGGGGTTCACCCCTCCACTTT. Amino acid sequence: CASSYGGGSPLHF. V gene TRBV7-9 combines with J gene TRBJ1-6; a weak D match, TRBD1 (5 bases). Germline values: CDR1 SEHNR, CDR2 FQNEAQ (reference sequence). The ends were cut back, 4 bases at V and 9 bases at J, with 10 bases in the middle. The CDR3 has 13 amino acids.

This sequence joins TRBV18 and TRBJ2-5; D is unresolved. The CDR3 is made up of 15 amino acids. Per the germline V gene, CDR1 is KGHSH and CDR2 is LQKENI. V lost 4 bases and J 5 bases, leaving 17 bases between the germline ends. CDR3 region: CASSLHQDSRETQYF. The CDR3 nucleotides are TGTGCCAGCTCACTTCACCAGGATTCGAGGGAGACCCAGTACTTC.

The J gene is TRBJ2-3, the V gene TRBV11-3, with a tentative D call TRBD2 (6 bases). From germline, CDR1 is SGHNT and CDR2 YENEEA. This CDR3 is built from 17 residues. The V end was cut by 1 base, the J end by 2 bases, with 16 bases between. The CDR3 loop reads CASSLVGGGGPTDTQYF. The CDR3 DNA sequence: TGTGCCAGCAGCTTAGTGGGGGGAGGCGGACCCACAGATACGCAGTATTTT. Drawing the rest from reference TRBV11-3 and TRBJ2-3, the complete variable domain is EAGVVQSPRYKIIEKKQPVAFWCNPISGHNTLYWYLQNLGQGPELLIRYENEEAVDDSQLPKDRFSAERLKGVDSTLKIQPAELGDSAVYLCASSLVGGGGPTDTQYFGPGTRLTVL.

The V call is TRBV30, the J call TRBJ2-1, with D perhaps matching TRBD1 (5 bases). CDR1 is GTSNPN and CDR2 is SVGIG in the germline V gene (reference sequence). The CDR3 has 13 residues. Trimming left V 7 bases short and J 9 bases short, with 19 bases between. The CDR3 region has the DNA TGTGCCTTGACAAAGGGCCCTAGGGGTGAGCAGTTCTTC. It is translated as CALTKGPRGEQFF.

This rearrangement joins TRBV2 to TRBJ2-7; 8 bases agree with TRBD1. The germline CDR1 and CDR2 sequences are SNHLY and FYNNEI. There are 14 residues in the CDR3. V dropped 7 bases and J dropped 3; count of bases not matched to a gene: 8. The CDR3 nucleotides are TGTGCCAGCAACCGACAGGGGTTTATCTACGAGCAGTACTTC. It specifies CASNRQGFIYEQYF.

The rearrangement joins TRBV5-4 to TRBJ1-2; TRBD1 aligns across 9 bases. V shed 3 bases and J 6 bases; nucleotides not matched to a gene: 12. The CDR3 has 16 residues. Germline values: CDR1 SGHNT, CDR2 YYREEE (reference sequence). The CDR3 loop reads CASSYGQGRQEDGYTF. The CDR3 DNA sequence: TGTGCCAGCAGCTACGGACAGGGGAGGCAAGAAGATGGCTACACCTTC. The whole variable domain, remainder taken from reference TRBV5-4 and TRBJ1-2, is ETGVTQSPTHLIKTRGQQVTLRCSSQSGHNTVSWYQQALGQGPQFIFQYYREEENGRGNFPPRFSGLQFPNYSSELNVNALELDDSALYLCASSYGQGRQEDGYTFGSGTRLTVV.

V is TRBV5-4 and J is TRBJ1-2, with 9 bases matching TRBD1. V gave up 4 bases and J gave up 4 bases; unmatched junction bases: 8. The CDR3 covers 15 residues. The germline V gene encodes CDR1 SGHNT and CDR2 YYREEE (reference sequence). The DNA of the CDR3 is TGTGCCAGCAGCCGGGGACAGGGAGGCGGCTATGGCTACACCTTC. Protein: CASSRGQGGGYGYTF.

The V and J genes are TRBV28 and TRBJ1-3, with D unclear. This CDR3 is 13 amino acids long. Germline V gives CDR1 MDHEN, CDR2 SYDVKM. V lost 4 bases and J lost 4, with 8 bases in between. Written as DNA, the CDR3 is TGTGCCAGCAGTTCAGGACTAGGAAACACCATATATTTT. Protein sequence: CASSSGLGNTIYF.

This clone was seen once. The CDR3 region has the DNA TGTGCCAGCAGCCAGGGACTAGCTGAGACCCAGTACTTC. Its translation: CASSQGLAETQYF. The chain has TRBV7-9 and TRBJ2-5, with 9 nucleotides matching TRBD2. Per germline, CDR1 SEHNR and CDR2 FQNEAQ (reference sequence). Germline trimming cut 5 bases from V and 5 bases from J; bases unmatched to any gene: 3. The CDR3 has 13 amino acids.

This chain connects TRBV7-2 to TRBJ2-3, with D tentatively TRBD2 (7 bases). The CDR3 consists of 19 residues. Trimming left V 6 bases short and J 1 base short, with 26 bases between. In germline, CDR1 is SGHTA, CDR2 FQGNSA. CDR3 sequence (DNA): TGTGCCAGCAGTCCAAGGGGACACGCGGGGGCTCTCGGCACAGATACGCAGTATTTT. It specifies CASSPRGHAGALGTDTQYF.

This rearrangement joins TRBV5-1 to TRBJ2-3; 7 positions agree with TRBD1. CDR3 size: 15 residues. CDR1 and CDR2 from the germline V gene are SGHRS and YFSETQ. Losses at the gene ends were 4 bases for V and 2 bases for J; bases not matched to a gene: 7. CDR3 in amino acids: CASSPRDRFTDTQYF. CDR3 sequence (DNA): TGCGCCAGCAGCCCCAGGGACAGATTCACAGATACGCAGTATTTT.

CDR3 DNA sequence: TGCGCCAGCAGGGCAGAAAACATTCAGTACTTC. Translated, it gives CASRAENIQYF. This chain links TRBV5-1 with TRBJ2-4; D is unresolved. Germline V lookup: CDR1 SGHRS, CDR2 YFSETQ. There are 11 residues in the CDR3. Trimming stripped 5 bases from V and 5 bases from J, with 5 bases between.

V usage is TRBV2 and J usage is TRBJ2-5; 14 bases agree with TRBD2. J lost 7 bases, V lost 6 bases, and 1 base had no gene match. Germline V lookup: CDR1 SNHLY, CDR2 FYNNEI. The CDR3 is 13 amino acids. The DNA for the CDR3 is TGTGCCAGCAGGACTAGCGGGGGGGGGACCCAGTACTTC. Protein product: CASRTSGGGTQYF.

This clone came up once. The V and J genes are TRBV19 and TRBJ1-3; D unclear. V lost 5 bases and J lost 5, with 19 bases in between. Germline V CDR1 and CDR2: LNHDA, SQIVND (reference sequence). The CDR3 contains 16 residues. The chain's CDR3 is CASSPYPDGARNTIYF. The CDR3 bases are TGTGCCAGTAGTCCCTACCCGGACGGTGCCCGAAACACCATATATTTT.

The V gene is TRBV10-3, the J gene TRBJ1-2; possible D gene TRBD1, 5 bases. CDR3 length equals 14 residues. CDR1 is ENHRY, CDR2 SYGVKD, per germline. The ends were cut back, 10 bases at V and 4 bases at J, with 19 bases in the middle. Here the CDR3 DNA reads TGTGCCACCAGGGATCGATTGGGTAGCTATGGCTACACCTTC. Its protein is CATRDRLGSYGYTF.

The gene calls are TRBV7-9 and TRBJ2-3; the match to TRBD2 covers 11 bases. V gave up 5 bases and J gave up 4 bases; unmatched junction bases: 8. The germline gives CDR1 SEHNR, CDR2 FQNEAQ (reference sequence). The CDR3 runs to 16 residues. The CDR3 sequence: CASSLTSGGWADTQYF. The CDR3 DNA reads as TGTGCCAGCAGCCTCACTAGCGGGGGTTGGGCAGATACGCAGTATTTT.

V is TRBV27 and J is TRBJ2-2; a possible D gene is TRBD1 (8 bases). The CDR3 has 15 amino acids. Between the trimmed V and J ends, which lost 4 bases and 1 base, there was a span of 10 bases. The germline gives CDR1 MNHEY, CDR2 SMNVEV (reference sequence). CDR3 DNA sequence: TGTGCCAGCAGTTACAGGGGGGGGAACACCGGGGAGCTGTTTTTT. Translating it yields CASSYRGGNTGELFF.

This rearrangement joins TRBV27 to TRBJ1-3; the match to TRBD1 covers 10 bases. Germline lookup yields CDR1 MNHEY and CDR2 SMNVEV (reference sequence). V dropped 6 bases and J dropped 2; count of bases not matched to a gene: 7. The CDR3 consists of 16 residues. The CDR3 DNA reads as TGTGCCAGCAGCCCGAGGGACAGGGGAACTGGAAACACCATATATTTT. It translates to CASSPRDRGTGNTIYF.

J is TRBJ1-6 and V is TRBV2, with D uncertain. Germline V gene lookup returns CDR1 SNHLY and CDR2 FYNNEI. CDR3 length equals 12 residues. V was trimmed by 2 bases and J by 11 bases, leaving 7 bases between them. CDR3 sequence reads: CASSERAPPLHF. CDR3 DNA: TGTGCCAGCAGTGAAAGGGCACCACCCCTCCACTTT.

This chain joins TRBV7-2 and TRBJ1-1; 8 bases are a match to TRBD1. Trimming at V came to 4 bases and at J to 6 bases, leaving 10 bases not matched to a gene. The CDR3 length is 15 residues. Germline CDR1 is SGHTA and CDR2 is FQGNSA. The CDR3 sequence: CASSSWTGLNSEAFF. CDR3 in DNA: TGTGCCAGCAGCTCCTGGACAGGGCTCAACTCTGAAGCTTTCTTT. Looking up the rest from reference TRBV7-2 and TRBJ1-1 gives the full variable domain: GAGVSQSPSNKVTEKGKDVELRCDPISGHTALYWYRQSLGQGLEFLIYFQGNSAPDKSGLPSDRFSAERTGGSVSTLTIQRTQQEDSAVYLCASSSWTGLNSEAFFGQGTRLTVV.

This clone came up once. This chain joins TRBV5-1 and TRBJ2-2; D gene uncertain. The germline V gene has CDR1 SGHRS and CDR2 YFSETQ. With 0 bases removed from V and 6 bases from J, the gap between germline ends came to 9 bases. The CDR3 runs 14 residues. The CDR3 here is CASSLVIGAGELFF. The CDR3 bases are TGCGCCAGCAGCTTGGTGATTGGGGCCGGGGAGCTGTTTTTT.

The V and J genes are TRBV7-9 and TRBJ1-1, with 7 bases lining up with TRBD1. Trimming cost V 5 bases and J 4 bases; bases outside gene matches: 7. Germline-derived CDR1 and CDR2 are SEHNR and FQNEAQ (reference sequence). This CDR3 region has 14 residues. For the CDR3, the DNA is TGTGCCAGCAGCGTAACAGGGGACGGCACTGAAGCTTTCTTT. Protein sequence: CASSVTGDGTEAFF. The full variable domain, in which reference TRBV7-9 and TRBJ1-1 provide the parts outside the CDR3, is DTGVSQNPRHKITKRGQNVTFRCDPISEHNRLYWYRQTLGQGPEFLTYFQNEAQLEKSRLLSDRFSAERPKGSFSTLEIQRTEQGDSAMYLCASSVTGDGTEAFFGQGTRLTVV.

Only one count was recorded for this clone. The same CDR3 is also encoded by other DNA sequences in this sample. This chain joins TRBV5-6 and TRBJ2-7; D remains unclear. V lost 4 bases, J lost 3 bases, and 8 bases lay in between. This CDR3 is built from 12 residues. The germline V gene encodes CDR1 SGHDT and CDR2 YYEEEE. CDR3 nucleotides: TGTGCCAGCAGCCAAGGTAACTACGAGCAGTACGTC. It specifies CASSQGNYEQYV.

The chain employs TRBV5-1 and TRBJ1-1; TRBD1 aligns across 10 bases. Germline trimming cut 4 bases from V and 5 bases from J; bases unmatched to any gene: 11. CDR1 is SGHRS and CDR2 is YFSETQ in the germline V gene. The CDR3 extends over 16 amino acids. In nucleotides, the CDR3 is TGCGCCAGCAGCCCCCGTGTGACAGGGGGCCAAACTGAAGCTTTCTTT. Translation: CASSPRVTGGQTEAFF.

Only a few counts were recorded for this clone. The CDR3 DNA reads as TGTGCCAGCAGCTTACACAGCGGGGGCACAGATACGCAGTATTTT. Its protein is CASSLHSGGTDTQYF. The chain is built from TRBV11-1 and TRBJ2-3, with 7 bases matching TRBD2. This CDR3 spans 15 amino acids. V shed 2 bases and J 1 base; nucleotides not matched to a gene: 3. CDR1 and CDR2 (germline): SGHAT, FQDESV (reference sequence).

The chain links TRBV5-1 to TRBJ2-1; 8 bases map to TRBD2. Germline trimming cut 6 bases from V and 0 bases from J; bases unmatched to any gene: 5. Germline lookup yields CDR1 SGHRS and CDR2 YFSETQ. CDR3 length equals 15 residues. CDR3 sequence (DNA): TGCGCCAGCAATTTGCGGGGGGACTCCTACAATGAGCAGTTCTTC. Translating gives CASNLRGDSYNEQFF.

The chain uses TRBV15 and TRBJ1-3; D is ambiguous. CDR1 is LNHNV, CDR2 YYDKDF, per germline (reference sequence). The CDR3 has 15 residues. The V and J ends lost 0 bases and 0 bases respectively, with 6 bases between them. Here the CDR3 DNA reads TGTGCCACCAGCAGAGACCGATCCTCTGGAAACACCATATATTTT. This translates into CATSRDRSSGNTIYF. The full variable domain, with the rest looked up from reference TRBV15 and TRBJ1-3, is DAMVIQNPRYQVTQFGKPVTLSCSQTLNHNVMYWYQQKSSQAPKLLFHYYDKDFNNEADTPDNFQSRRPNTSFCFLDIRSPGLGDTAMYLCATSRDRSSGNTIYFGEGSWLTVV.

The chain carries TRBV14 and TRBJ2-7, with no clear D. Deletions cut 0 bases from V and 1 base from J, with 4 bases between. Germline CDR1 and CDR2: SGHDN and FVKESK. This CDR3 comprises 13 residues. CDR3 loop: CASSQDWSYEQYF. The DNA of the CDR3 is TGTGCCAGCAGCCAAGATTGGTCCTACGAGCAGTACTTC.

The V call is TRBV5-6, the J call TRBJ2-5; D call uncertain. The V end was cut by 0 bases, the J end by 4 bases, with 13 bases between. The CDR3 covers 15 residues. Germline V lookup: CDR1 SGHDT, CDR2 YYEEEE. Written as DNA, the CDR3 is TGTGCCAGCAGCTTGGCCGGTATAGGGTCAGAGACCCAGTACTTC. It yields the protein CASSLAGIGSETQYF.